A selection of T cell receptor beta chains follows, all from one sample in a study of blood T cell repertoires in COVID-19. Sequencing used immunoSEQ multiplex PCR; TCRdb keeps in-frame clones, though not all of them. The sample contains some 200,000 clones, about 85% of which appear only once. Source material: peripheral blood. The source is a woman between 18 and 29 years old who had recovered from COVID-19. CDR3s include the opening cysteine and the closing phenylalanine or tryptophan. The D gene is left open where the match is weak. Clone sizes are given selectively: once, few, many, or a class where the clone is expanded.

V: TRBV29-1; J: TRBJ2-1; D: TRBD2; size: .; CDR3: CSAIAGGTYNEQFF; DNA: TGCAGCGCGATAGCGGGAGGGACTTACAATGAGCAGTTCTTC
V: TRBV5-1; J: TRBJ2-1; D: .; size: .; CDR3: CASSLLAPNEQFF; DNA: TGCGCCAGCAGCTTACTAGCACCCAATGAGCAGTTCTTC
V: TRBV6-5; J: TRBJ2-3; D: .; size: .; CDR3: CASSETYPGTDTQYF; DNA: TGTGCCAGCAGCGAGACATATCCCGGCACAGATACGCAGTATTTT
V: TRBV5-6; J: TRBJ1-4; D: TRBD1; size: .; CDR3: CASRRDRGRSHEKLFF; DNA: TGTGCCAGCAGAAGGGACAGGGGGAGAAGTCATGAAAAACTGTTTTTT
V: TRBV11-2; J: TRBJ2-5; D: TRBD1; size: once; CDR3: CASSFTGGVETQYF; DNA: TGTGCCAGCAGCTTCACAGGGGGCGTTGAGACCCAGTACTTC
V: TRBV6-4; J: TRBJ1-5; D: .; size: few; CDR3: CASSPDSSNQPQHF; DNA: TGTGCCAGCAGCCCGGACAGTAGCAATCAGCCCCAGCATTTT
V: TRBV4-1; J: TRBJ2-1; D: .; size: once; CDR3: CASSQRDSSVSPHSEQFF; DNA: TGCGCCAGCAGCCAAAGGGACTCCTCAGTTTCTCCCCACAGTGAGCAGTTCTTC
V: TRBV19; J: TRBJ2-2; D: .; size: few; CDR3: CASSLPGGAGELFF; DNA: TGTGCCAGTAGCCTTCCGGGGGGCGCCGGGGAGCTGTTTTTT
V: TRBV7-6; J: TRBJ2-7; D: TRBD2; size: .; CDR3: CASSPEGLAGGPAYEQYF; DNA: TGTGCCAGCAGCCCGGAGGGACTAGCGGGAGGGCCCGCCTACGAGCAGTACTTC
V: TRBV6-5; J: TRBJ2-1; D: TRBD1; size: .; CDR3: CASGTGWANEQFF; DNA: TGTGCCAGCGGGACAGGGTGGGCCAATGAGCAGTTCTTC
V: TRBV2; J: TRBJ2-5; D: TRBD2; size: .; CDR3: CASIGLAGPQTQYF; DNA: TGTGCCAGCATAGGGCTAGCGGGACCACAGACCCAGTACTTC
V: TRBV6-2/TRBV6-3; J: TRBJ2-5; D: TRBD1; size: .; CDR3: CASSRTGIQQETQYF; DNA: TGTGCCAGCAGTCGGACAGGGATACAACAAGAGACCCAGTACTTC
V: TRBV12-3/TRBV12-4; J: TRBJ2-2; D: TRBD2; size: .; CDR3: CASPSGYTGELFF; DNA: TGTGCCAGCCCTAGCGGGTACACCGGGGAGCTGTTTTTT
V: TRBV23-1; J: TRBJ2-5; D: .; size: .; CDR3: CASSQSPISRPTLEETQYF; DNA: TGCGCCAGCAGTCAATCGCCAATTTCTAGGCCAACCCTAGAAGAGACCCAGTACTTC
V: TRBV4-1; J: TRBJ1-6; D: .; size: .; CDR3: CASSQDGQYNSPLHF; DNA: TGCGCCAGCAGCCAAGATGGCCAGTATAATTCACCCCTCCACTTT
V: TRBV5-1; J: TRBJ1-2; D: .; size: once; CDR3: CASSLGPQTGPFNYGYTF; DNA: TGCGCCAGCAGCTTGGGTCCCCAAACAGGACCCTTTAACTATGGCTACACCTTC
V: TRBV19; J: TRBJ2-7; D: TRBD1; size: .; CDR3: CASGDRVTYEQYF; DNA: TGTGCCAGTGGGGACAGGGTTACCTACGAGCAGTACTTC
V: TRBV11-2; J: TRBJ2-1; D: .; size: once; CDR3: CASSSGQTFSYNEQFF; DNA: TGTGCCAGCAGCTCCGGACAGACGTTCTCCTACAATGAGCAGTTCTTC
V: TRBV27; J: TRBJ1-2; D: .; size: .; CDR3: CASSPAGEVYGYTF; DNA: TGTGCCAGCAGCCCAGCGGGCGAGGTCTATGGCTACACCTTC
V: TRBV7-9; J: TRBJ1-1; D: TRBD1; size: once; CDR3: CASSAGTGMTEAFF; DNA: TGTGCCAGCAGCGCGGGGACAGGGATGACTGAAGCTTTCTTT
V: TRBV6-1; J: TRBJ1-6; D: .; size: many; CDR3: CASSERSEDSPLHF; DNA: TGTGCCAGCAGTGAAAGAAGCGAGGATTCACCCCTCCACTTT
V: TRBV2; J: TRBJ1-4; D: TRBD1; size: .; CDR3: CASSPRGATGLFF; DNA: TGTGCCAGCAGCCCCAGGGGGGCAACGGGACTGTTTTTT
V: TRBV3-1/TRBV3-2; J: TRBJ1-1; D: .; size: .; CDR3: CASSRGHQNTEAFF; DNA: TGTGCCAGCAGCCGGGGACACCAGAACACTGAAGCTTTCTTT
V: TRBV3-1/TRBV3-2; J: TRBJ1-2; D: .; size: .; CDR3: CASSQDGIVYGYTF; DNA: TGTGCCAGCAGCCAAGACGGGATCGTATATGGCTACACCTTC
V: TRBV7-9; J: TRBJ1-1; D: TRBD1; size: .; CDR3: CASSFTGAMNTEAFF; DNA: TGTGCCAGCAGCTTTACAGGGGCAATGAACACTGAAGCTTTCTTT
V: TRBV14; J: TRBJ1-1; D: .; size: .; CDR3: CASSQDSMNTEAFF; DNA: TGTGCCAGCAGCCAAGATAGCATGAACACTGAAGCTTTCTTT
V: TRBV7-9; J: TRBJ1-3; D: .; size: many; CDR3: CASSLGDINSGNTIYF; DNA: TGTGCCAGCAGCTTAGGCGACATAAACTCTGGAAACACCATATATTTT
V: TRBV24-1; J: TRBJ2-1; D: .; size: .; CDR3: CATSDTAYNEQFF; DNA: TGTGCCACCAGTGATACAGCCTACAATGAGCAGTTCTTC
V: TRBV7-2; J: TRBJ1-5; D: TRBD1; size: .; CDR3: CVSSSGTGSNQPQHF; DNA: TGTGTCAGCAGCAGTGGGACAGGTAGCAATCAGCCCCAGCATTTT
V: TRBV2; J: TRBJ1-5; D: .; size: once; CDR3: CASSEEGLHQPQHF; DNA: TGTGCCAGCAGTGAAGAGGGGTTGCATCAGCCCCAGCATTTT
V: TRBV4-3; J: TRBJ2-1; D: .; size: .; CDR3: CASSQAPMNEQFF; DNA: TGCGCCAGCAGCCAAGCCCCCATGAATGAGCAGTTCTTC
V: TRBV1; J: TRBJ1-1; D: .; size: many; CDR3: CTSSQAQALTGVSTEAFF; DNA: TGCACCAGCAGCCAAGCCCAGGCATTGACAGGGGTGAGCACTGAAGCTTTCTTT